The present T cell receptor beta chain was sequenced within a study of cytotoxic CD8 clonotypes in ibrutinib-treated CLL (dated by TCRdb to the early 2020s). With respect to the entire study: In this cohort, approximately 15 patients were treatment-naive and about a dozen were relapsed/refractory, while fewer than 18 had unmutated IGHV. Partial responses were observed in about 24 patients and complete responses in 2; after a median follow-up of around 68 months, remission was maintained in roughly 15 patients and progression was observed in approximately 12. Response samples were obtained after a median of around eleven months of treatment, with a range of roughly 6 to 40 months. An average of approximately 260,000 productive templates and about 100,000 productive rearrangements was obtained per sample. Longitudinal samples were available for about 30% of the roughly 86 trial participants. Cryopreserved peripheral blood mononuclear cells were obtained prior to treatment, at the time of response, and at either disease progression or sustained remission. Patients were still on ibrutinib when every remission and progressive disease sample was collected.

General conclusions and limits of the study: Public clonotypes were found to be uncommon and were observed to contract or remain stable during treatment; the increase in clonality was shown to reflect expansion of private clonotypes at ibrutinib response. Lymph node repertoires were not examined, and the timing of sampling was not matched between patients in sustained remission and those whose disease progressed. At ibrutinib response clonality went up, during sustained remission it held steady, and at progression it dropped back toward baseline. Baseline clonality was found to be higher than that of age-matched healthy donors and was strongly correlated with circulating CD8+ T-cell counts.

CDR1 and CDR2 were assigned from the germline V gene (reference sequence) as MNHEY and SMNVEV. V lost 2 bases and J lost 4 bases; the stretch between them is 10 bases long. The CDR3 numbers 14 residues from cysteine through phenylalanine. Of all the DNA, just the CDR3 is kept, 42 bases in frame from base 1. A MiSeq instrument was used for deep resolution sequencing, which targeted depths ranging from 1 in 1 million up to 1 in 200,000 T cells, with coverage averaging 10x for each clonotype. The immunoSEQ hsTCRB Kit was used to generate the TCR beta libraries. Concerning the study's data processing: The data were analyzed with ImmunoSEQ Analyzer and ImmunoSEQ Data Assistant, and V, D and J gene assignments followed IMGT definitions. Clonality was computed as one minus normalized Shannon entropy of productive rearrangement frequencies, ranging from 0 to 1. Only overrepresented clonotypes making up at least 0.05% of the repertoire of each patient were included in the public clonotype analysis. About a dozen repertoires from age-matched healthy donors, obtained from immuneACCESS, served as clonality controls. This is the immuneACCESS table as TCRdb keeps it, with only in-frame sequences that have V and J called. A part of the clones is gone; compared with another copy, unresolved V genes explain less than half, and the rest is unexplained. D and trimming were read from the DNA, whereas the V and J calls and clone size are those reported in that table. Here the sample has about 74,000 clones; around 84% occur a single time. The ten biggest clones cover under 8.5% of the sample.

The time point label of this sample denotes: progressive disease on ibrutinib. Around 1.8 micrograms of genomic DNA were extracted from cryopreserved PBMCs for TCR beta library preparation. Longitudinal blood samples from CLL patients on ibrutinib monotherapy underwent high-throughput TCR beta sequencing. Patients were enrolled in a phase 2 open-label single-center ibrutinib monotherapy trial. Concerning this clone itself: This clone's antigen is unknown. The input lacks base qualities; no much larger clone sits a single base away.

The clonotype was recovered from a human donor with chronic lymphocytic leukemia. Here the chain combines TRBV27 and TRBJ2-3; tentative D gene TRBD2, with 5 bases matching. This specimen consisted of PBMCs, obtained at disease progression, from a patient treated with ibrutinib. In nucleotides, the sequence is TGTGCCAGCAGTTTAGGGGAGTGGTCAGATACGCAGTATTTT. Its coded protein is CASSLGEWSDTQYF.